Listed below are T cell receptor beta chains from one sample, sequenced in a study of shared clonotypes between healthy human individuals. Method: immunoSEQ multiplex PCR; TCRdb's copy keeps in-frame clones and lacks some. Of about 2 million clones listed, less than 95% are singletons. The source material was naive CD8+ T cells sorted from blood. Source of these receptors: a young man in good health. Both conserved end residues are part of each CDR3. The D gene is left open where the match is weak. Size is stated for part of the rows, as once, few or many counts, or as a class when the clone is expanded.

j_gene | abundance | v_gene | len | d_gene | CDR3aa | CDR3nt
TRBJ1-1 | . | TRBV10-3 | 14 | TRBD1 | CAISEKGATAEAFF | TGTGCCATCAGTGAAAAGGGGGCGACGGCTGAAGCTTTCTTT
TRBJ2-3 | . | TRBV2 | 16 | . | CASSDAAATSTDTQYF | TGTGCCAGCAGCGATGCCGCGGCGACTAGCACAGATACGCAGTATTTT
TRBJ2-5 | . | TRBV7-9 | 15 | . | CASSLYRDYQETQYF | TGTGCCAGCAGCTTGTACCGGGACTACCAAGAGACCCAGTACTTC
TRBJ2-7 | . | TRBV18 | 11 | . | CASSPGYEQYF | TGTGCCAGCTCACCCGGATACGAGCAGTACTTC
TRBJ1-2 | . | TRBV7-9 | 14 | . | CASSSSMGVGGYTF | TGTGCCAGCAGCTCGTCGATGGGGGTTGGAGGCTACACCTTC
TRBJ2-1 | . | TRBV6-5 | 11 | . | CASRTYNEQFF | TGTGCCAGCAGGACCTACAATGAGCAGTTCTTC
TRBJ1-1 | . | TRBV2 | 15 | . | CASNTPRGVNTEAFF | TGTGCCAGCAACACTCCCCGTGGGGTAAACACTGAAGCTTTCTTT
TRBJ2-5 | once | TRBV9 | 15 | . | CASSVGQGEGETQYF | TGTGCCAGCAGTGTAGGCCAGGGGGAGGGAGAGACCCAGTACTTC
TRBJ1-5 | . | TRBV6-1 | 14 | TRBD1 | CASSPDRTYQPQHF | TGTGCCAGCAGCCCGGACAGGACCTATCAGCCCCAGCATTTT
TRBJ2-7 | . | TRBV30 | 12 | . | CAWTPGGYEQYF | TGTGCCTGGACTCCGGGTGGCTACGAGCAGTACTTC
TRBJ2-1 | . | TRBV4-1 | 16 | TRBD1 | CASSQEDRGGENEQFF | TGCGCCAGCAGCCAAGAGGACAGGGGCGGTGAAAATGAGCAGTTCTTC
TRBJ2-7 | . | TRBV7-8 | 16 | TRBD1 | CASSRQDRGLVTEQYF | TGTGCCAGCAGCCGCCAGGACAGGGGGCTTGTCACCGAGCAGTACTTC
TRBJ2-3 | . | TRBV27 | 15 | TRBD2 | CASIGRSGATDTQYF | TGTGCCAGCATCGGACGTAGCGGGGCCACAGATACGCAGTATTTT
TRBJ2-3 | . | TRBV4-3 | 16 | TRBD2 | CASRKTSGLSADTQYF | TGCGCCAGCAGGAAAACTAGCGGGCTAAGCGCAGATACGCAGTATTTT
TRBJ2-1 | . | TRBV27 | 14 | . | CASSQTGSGGFALF | TGTGCCAGCAGTCAGACAGGGAGTGGAGGGTTTGCGCTCTTC
TRBJ2-3 | . | TRBV10-3 | 13 | . | CAISDSDADTQYF | TGTGCCATCAGTGACAGCGACGCAGATACGCAGTATTTT
TRBJ2-7 | . | TRBV7-2 | 13 | TRBD1 | CASTVDRGYEQYF | TGTGCCAGCACCGTGGACAGGGGTTACGAGCAGTACTTC
TRBJ2-2 | . | TRBV4-1 | 15 | . | CASSQPGERTGELFF | TGCGCCAGCAGCCAGCCAGGTGAAAGGACCGGGGAGCTGTTTTTT
TRBJ2-5 | . | TRBV5-6 | 15 | . | CASSFFSQGQETQYF | TGTGCCAGCAGCTTTTTCTCCCAGGGACAAGAGACCCAGTACTTC
TRBJ1-5 | once | TRBV28 | 14 | . | CASSLIQGFQPQHF | TGTGCCAGCAGTTTAATACAGGGCTTTCAGCCCCAGCATTTT
TRBJ2-7 | . | TRBV5-5 | 14 | . | CASSLGVRDYEQYF | TGTGCCAGCAGCTTGGGTGTCAGAGATTACGAGCAGTACTTC
TRBJ2-7 | once | TRBV5-1 | 13 | . | CASSFGSPYEQYF | TGCGCCAGCAGCTTCGGCTCGCCCTACGAGCAGTACTTC
TRBJ2-3 | . | TRBV2 | 16 | TRBD2 | CASSVNLAAGTDTQYF | TGTGCCAGCAGTGTGAACCTAGCGGCGGGCACAGATACGCAGTATTTT
TRBJ1-1 | . | TRBV4-1 | 15 | TRBD1 | CASRDRVGVNTEAFF | TGCGCCAGCAGAGACAGGGTGGGGGTGAACACTGAAGCTTTCTTT
TRBJ1-1 | once | TRBV5-1 | 14 | TRBD1 | CASSYYRGSTEAFF | TGCGCCAGCAGCTACTACAGGGGATCCACTGAAGCTTTCTTT
TRBJ2-7 | . | TRBV10-1 | 13 | . | CASSESELYEQYF | TGCGCCAGCAGTGAGTCAGAACTCTACGAGCAGTACTTC
TRBJ2-3 | . | TRBV13 | 16 | TRBD2 | CASSLGLAGATDTQYF | TGTGCCAGCAGCTTAGGACTAGCGGGAGCGACAGATACGCAGTATTTT
TRBJ1-2 | once | TRBV11-2 | 19 | TRBD1 | CASSLSQTVTGEGVYGYTF | TGTGCCAGCAGCTTATCCCAGACCGTCACAGGGGAAGGAGTCTATGGCTACACCTTC
TRBJ2-7 | . | TRBV5-6 | 16 | . | CASSSYGVMGWGEQYF | TGTGCCAGCAGCTCATACGGGGTTATGGGTTGGGGCGAGCAGTACTTC
TRBJ2-7 | . | TRBV4-1 | 12 | . | CASSQDGLEQYF | TGCGCCAGCAGCCAAGACGGGCTCGAGCAGTACTTC
TRBJ1-4 | once | TRBV5-6 | 15 | TRBD1 | CASSMWTGSDEKLFF | TGTGCCAGCAGCATGTGGACAGGGTCGGATGAAAAACTGTTTTTT
TRBJ2-2 | . | TRBV9 | 13 | . | CASSVDGSGELFF | TGTGCCAGCAGCGTAGATGGGTCCGGGGAGCTGTTTTTT
TRBJ2-7 | . | TRBV7-9 | 13 | . | CASSVGDGYEQYF | TGTGCCAGCAGCGTAGGAGATGGCTACGAGCAGTACTTC
TRBJ2-7 | . | TRBV4-1 | 16 | . | CASSQDNLGGNYEQYF | TGCGCCAGCAGCCAAGATAATTTAGGCGGGAACTACGAGCAGTACTTC
TRBJ1-4 | . | TRBV11-2 | 14 | . | CATQLMGGNEKLFF | TGTGCCACCCAGCTTATGGGGGGGAATGAAAAACTGTTTTTT
TRBJ2-7 | . | TRBV4-1 | 15 | . | CASSQAELKSYEQYF | TGCGCCAGCAGCCAAGCCGAGCTCAAGTCCTACGAGCAGTACTTC
TRBJ1-4 | . | TRBV11-2 | 20 | TRBD1 | CASSLEGAGGFSATNEKLFF | TGTGCCAGCAGCTTAGAAGGGGCAGGGGGCTTCTCTGCAACTAATGAAAAACTGTTTTTT
TRBJ1-1 | . | TRBV13 | 14 | . | CASSDASSRTEAFF | TGTGCCAGCAGCGATGCCTCTTCGAGGACTGAAGCTTTCTTT
TRBJ2-1 | . | TRBV4-3 | 15 | . | CASSQVRGRGDEQFF | TGCGCCAGCAGCCAAGTTAGGGGGCGCGGGGATGAGCAGTTCTTC
TRBJ2-7 | . | TRBV28 | 18 | . | CASSFKPLGDTDPTKQYF | TGTGCCAGCAGTTTTAAACCCCTGGGGGATACTGACCCTACGAAGCAGTACTTC
TRBJ2-1 | . | TRBV7-9 | 11 | . | CASSSGDEQFF | TGTGCCAGCAGCTCGGGGGACGAGCAGTTCTTC
TRBJ2-7 | . | TRBV30 | 15 | TRBD1 | CAWSGQGAVAYEQYF | TGTGCCTGGAGTGGACAGGGTGCGGTAGCCTACGAGCAGTACTTC
TRBJ2-7 | . | TRBV27 | 13 | . | CASSFWGDDEQYF | TGTGCCAGCAGTTTTTGGGGTGACGACGAGCAGTACTTC
TRBJ1-4 | once | TRBV7-9 | 18 | TRBD1 | CASSGWTGGFTTNEKLFF | TGTGCCAGCAGCGGCTGGACAGGGGGCTTCACAACTAATGAAAAACTGTTTTTT
TRBJ2-7 | . | TRBV5-5 | 14 | TRBD1 | CASSLWDRVGEQYF | TGTGCCAGCAGCTTGTGGGACAGGGTGGGAGAGCAGTACTTC
TRBJ2-1 | . | TRBV9 | 12 | TRBD2 | CASNRGGNEQFF | TGTGCCAGCAATCGGGGGGGCAATGAGCAGTTCTTC
TRBJ2-2 | . | TRBV4-1 | 17 | TRBD1 | CASSQDPTGGLAGELFF | TGCGCCAGCAGCCAAGACCCGACAGGGGGATTAGCCGGGGAGCTGTTTTTT
TRBJ2-7 | . | TRBV5-4 | 16 | TRBD1 | CASSLVPGQGAGEQYF | TGTGCCAGCAGCTTGGTGCCGGGACAGGGGGCGGGTGAGCAGTACTTC
TRBJ2-7 | . | TRBV27 | 16 | TRBD2 | CASSLAEGSGINEQYF | TGTGCCAGCAGTTTAGCTGAGGGTAGCGGGATCAACGAGCAGTACTTC
TRBJ1-1 | . | TRBV27 | 14 | . | CASSLTGPNTEAFF | TGTGCCAGCAGTTTAACAGGGCCCAACACTGAAGCTTTCTTT
TRBJ1-4 | . | TRBV2 | 15 | TRBD1 | CASSRSGGANEKLFF | TGTGCCAGCAGCAGATCAGGGGGCGCTAATGAAAAACTGTTTTTT
TRBJ1-1 | . | TRBV4-1 | 14 | . | CASSRTDSNTEAFF | TGCGCCAGCAGCCGTACAGACAGCAACACTGAAGCTTTCTTT
TRBJ2-7 | . | TRBV7-9 | 14 | TRBD1 | CASSTPGQGYEQYF | TGTGCCAGCAGCACCCCGGGACAGGGTTACGAGCAGTACTTC
TRBJ2-7 | . | TRBV30 | 13 | . | CAWGVGGGGEQYF | TGTGCCTGGGGTGTAGGGGGAGGCGGCGAGCAGTACTTC
TRBJ1-2 | . | TRBV28 | 15 | . | CASSSNLEEGYGYTF | TGTGCCAGCAGTTCCAACCTTGAGGAAGGCTATGGCTACACCTTC
TRBJ2-1 | . | TRBV6-5 | 12 | . | CASSLTSYEQFF | TGTGCCAGCAGCCTAACTAGTTATGAGCAGTTCTTC
TRBJ2-7 | . | TRBV4-3 | 16 | . | CASSQEAASRTYEQYF | TGCGCCAGCAGCCAAGAGGCGGCTAGTCGTACCTACGAGCAGTACTTC
TRBJ1-1 | . | TRBV10-1 | 13 | . | CASSDVLNTEAFF | TGCGCCAGCAGTGACGTGTTGAACACTGAAGCTTTCTTT